These 25 T cell receptor beta chains share one sample of origin, sequenced in a study of OX40 agonist ivuxolimab in advanced cancers. Generated by immunoSEQ multiplex PCR, the TCRdb table keeps only in-frame clones and is missing some. The sample yields approximately 22,000 clones, roughly four fifths seen once. This material consisted of CD4+ or CD8+ T cells sorted from blood, taken in a trial of the OX40 agonist ivuxolimab. These receptors were obtained from an adult with an advanced solid tumor such as melanoma, head and neck, liver or kidney cancer.

The chain links TRBV11-2 to TRBJ2-7; D may be TRBD2 (6 bases). V gave up 3 bases and J gave up 2 bases, with 11 bases separating them. The CDR3 loop spans 14 amino acids. Per the germline V gene, CDR1 is SGHAT and CDR2 is FQNNGV. CDR3 sequence reads: CASSFRRVPYEQYF. CDR3 DNA sequence: TGTGCCAGCAGCTTTAGGAGGGTTCCCTACGAGCAGTACTTC.

The V call is TRBV5-5, the J call TRBJ2-5; 7 bases are a match to TRBD1. The CDR3 sequence is 15 residues long. The V gene's germline CDR1 is SGHKS and CDR2 YYEKEE (reference sequence). The junction had 10 bases not matched to a gene; V was cut back by 4 bases and J by 4 bases. The CDR3: CASSLSQGLGETQYF. The CDR3 coding sequence is TGTGCCAGCAGCCTATCACAGGGGTTAGGAGAGACCCAGTACTTC. Based on the CDR3 plus reference TRBV5-5 and TRBJ2-5, the full variable domain is DAGVTQSPTHLIKTRGQQVTLRCSPISGHKSVSWYQQVLGQGPQFIFQYYEKEERGRGNFPDRFSARQFPNYSSELNVNALLLGDSALYLCASSLSQGLGETQYFGPGTRLLVL.

This chain connects TRBV7-9 to TRBJ1-2; D uncertain. With 5 bases removed from V and 12 bases from J, the gap between germline ends came to 16 bases. The CDR3 is made up of 12 amino acids. The V gene's germline CDR1 is SEHNR and CDR2 FQNEAQ (reference sequence). The CDR3 DNA follows: TGTGCCAGCAGCACTAGTGGGCAGGCCCACACCTTC. Translation gives CASSTSGQAHTF.

The chain is built from TRBV7-9 and TRBJ2-1; 13 positions agree with TRBD2. V was pared by 5 bases and J by 7 bases, with 8 bases of the junction left unmatched. CDR1 and CDR2 (germline): SEHNR, FQNEAQ (reference sequence). The CDR3 is made up of 16 amino acids. CDR3 coding DNA: TGTGCCAGCAGCCCCGGACTAGCGGGAGTTAGTAATGAGCAGTTCTTC. Its translation is CASSPGLAGVSNEQFF.

This clone was seen more than once but under ten times. The rearrangement uses TRBV19 and TRBJ1-5; 8 bases are a match to TRBD1. Germline V lookup: CDR1 LNHDA, CDR2 SQIVND (reference sequence). J was trimmed by 6 bases and V by 1 base; bases with no gene match: 8. The CDR3 has 16 residues. CDR3 region: CASSIVDRGEGQPQHF. In nucleotides, the CDR3 is TGTGCCAGTAGTATAGTCGACAGGGGAGAGGGTCAGCCCCAGCATTTT.

The rearrangement links TRBV28 to TRBJ2-7; 8 bases agree with TRBD1. The CDR3 has 14 residues. The V gene end was trimmed by 6 bases and the J gene end by 3 bases; junction bases not matched to a gene: 7. CDR1 is MDHEN and CDR2 is SYDVKM in the germline V gene. The CDR3: CASRLDRDHYEQYF. The CDR3 bases are TGTGCCAGCAGGCTGGACAGGGACCACTACGAGCAGTACTTC. The whole variable domain, filled in from reference TRBV28 and TRBJ2-7, reads DVKVTQSSRYLVKRTGEKVFLECVQDMDHENMFWYRQDPGLGLRLIYFSYDVKMKEKGDIPEGYSVSREKKERFSLILESASTNQTSMYLCASRLDRDHYEQYFGPGTRLTVT.

The rearrangement joins TRBV5-1 to TRBJ2-2; 8 bases agree with TRBD1. J gave up 5 bases and V 3 bases, and 3 bases lay outside the gene matches. This CDR3 contains 14 residues. Germline CDR1 SGHRS, CDR2 YFSETQ. CDR3 DNA sequence: TGCGCCAGCAGCTGGACAGGGCCAACCGGGGAGCTGTTTTTT. Its translation: CASSWTGPTGELFF.

V gene TRBV10-1 combines with J gene TRBJ2-7; maybe TRBD2 (5 bases). The V end was cut by 3 bases, the J end by 5 bases, with 14 bases between. This CDR3 is built from 14 residues. CDR1 and CDR2 (germline): WNHNN, SYGVQD (reference sequence). For the CDR3, the DNA is TGCGCCAGCAGTGAAGGCCAAGAAGCGGACGAGCAGTACTTC. This sequence encodes CASSEGQEADEQYF.

The chain carries TRBV19 and TRBJ2-6; the D is unclear. This CDR3 is built from 15 residues. Germline assignment: CDR1 LNHDA and CDR2 SQIVND (reference sequence). The V end was cut by 7 bases, the J end by 0 bases, with 10 bases between. The CDR3 reads CASTPGNSGANVLTF. The CDR3, as DNA: TGTGCCAGTACCCCCGGCAACTCTGGGGCCAACGTCCTGACTTTC.

The gene calls are TRBV7-9 and TRBJ2-7; D perhaps matches TRBD1 (6 bases). V lost 6 bases, J lost 5 bases, and 11 bases lay in between. The germline V gene encodes CDR1 SEHNR and CDR2 FQNEAQ (reference sequence). The CDR3 is 12 amino acids. CDR3 in amino acids: CASSTTGNEQYF. Written as DNA, the CDR3 is TGTGCCAGCAGTACCACAGGGAACGAGCAGTACTTC.

The rearrangement links TRBV13 to TRBJ2-1, with a tentative D call TRBD1 (6 bases). V lost 5 bases and J lost 7, with 18 bases in between. The CDR3 is 15 amino acids. The germline V gene has CDR1 PRHDT and CDR2 FYEKMQ (reference sequence). Here the CDR3 DNA reads TGTGCCAGCAGCACTTTAAACAGGGAAAGGAATGAGCAGTTCTTC. This translates into CASSTLNRERNEQFF.

The chain links TRBV7-9 to TRBJ1-1; 7 bases line up with TRBD1. The CDR3 extends over 15 amino acids. V was clipped by 3 bases and J by 0 bases; unmatched bases: 4. Germline values: CDR1 SEHNR, CDR2 FQNEAQ (reference sequence). Here the CDR3 reads CASSFEGQMNTEAFF. DNA of the CDR3: TGTGCCAGCAGCTTCGAGGGACAGATGAACACTGAAGCTTTCTTT.

This clone showed up just once. The chain employs TRBV2 and TRBJ2-7; D possibly corresponds to TRBD1 (6 bases). V was trimmed by 3 bases and J by 4 bases, leaving 10 bases between them. This CDR3 is built from 13 residues. The germline CDR1 and CDR2 sequences are SNHLY and FYNNEI. The CDR3: CASSDYRVYEQYF. The CDR3 nucleotides read TGTGCCAGCAGTGATTACAGGGTGTACGAGCAGTACTTC. Variable domain in full (rest from reference TRBV2 and TRBJ2-7): EPEVTQTPSHQVTQMGQEVILRCVPISNHLYFYWYRQILGQKVEFLVSFYNNEISEKSEIFDDQFSVERPDGSNFTLKIRSTKLEDSAMYFCASSDYRVYEQYFGPGTRLTVT.

The V and J genes are TRBV11-2 and TRBJ2-6; D is ambiguous. Germline V gene data show CDR1 as SGHAT and CDR2 as FQNNGV. This CDR3 has 15 amino acids. V was pared by 1 base and J by 0 bases, with 4 bases between. The CDR3 protein is CASSLGASGANVLTF. The CDR3 nucleotides read TGTGCCAGCAGCTTAGGAGCCTCTGGGGCCAACGTCCTGACTTTC.

The chain is built from TRBV29-1 and TRBJ2-7; D is ambiguous. This CDR3 is built from 13 residues. V was cut by 4 bases and J by 4 bases, with 14 bases left in between. The germline V gene encodes CDR1 SQVTM and CDR2 ANQGSEA. CDR3 amino acids: CSVARTTVYEQYF. CDR3 nucleotides: TGCAGCGTTGCCAGAACCACGGTTTACGAGCAGTACTTC.

The rearrangement links TRBV9 to TRBJ1-5; a weak D match, TRBD1 (5 bases). The germline CDR1 and CDR2 sequences are SGDLS and YYNGEE. This CDR3 region has 15 residues. Trimming pared 5 bases from V and 6 bases from J, leaving 18 bases between. CDR3 nucleotide sequence: TGTGCCAGCAGTCGACGGGGGGAAAGCGGTCAGCCCCAGCATTTT. Its translation: CASSRRGESGQPQHF.

The chain carries TRBV11-3 and TRBJ2-1, with TRBD2 matching 9 bases. There are 19 residues in the CDR3. After removal of 0 bases from V and 5 bases from J, the junction contained 14 bases not matched to a gene. Germline V gives CDR1 SGHNT, CDR2 YENEEA. The DNA for the CDR3 is TGTGCCAGCAGCTTAGACACCCGATCCCAGCGGGAGGCCCACAATGAGCAGTTCTTC. It translates to CASSLDTRSQREAHNEQFF.

As DNA, the CDR3 is TGTGCCAGCAGCTTGGTGAGGCGACAGGAATGGCAGCCCCAGCATTTT. This gives the protein CASSLVRRQEWQPQHF. The rearrangement uses TRBV5-8 and TRBJ1-5, with D tentatively TRBD1 (6 bases). The CDR3 consists of 16 residues. CDR1 and CDR2 (germline): SGHTS, YDEGEE. V shed 0 bases and J shed 7 bases, with 17 bases lying between them. The variable domain in full, completed from reference TRBV5-8 and TRBJ1-5, reads EAGVTQSPTHLIKTRGQQATLRCSPISGHTSVYWYQQALGLGLQFLLWYDEGEERNRGNFPPRFSGRQFPNYSSELNVNALELEDSALYLCASSLVRRQEWQPQHFGDGTRLSIL.

The genes are TRBV5-1 and TRBJ1-2; D is possibly TRBD1 (5 bases). Trimming stripped 1 base from V and 7 bases from J, with 14 bases between. The CDR3 consists of 14 residues. The germline V gene encodes CDR1 SGHRS and CDR2 YFSETQ. CDR3 nucleotide sequence: TGCGCCAGCAGCTTGAACAAGGGGCGGAGTGGCTACACCTTC. As protein: CASSLNKGRSGYTF.

This sequence joins TRBV30 and TRBJ1-1, with TRBD1 matching 9 bases. This CDR3 has 14 amino acids. The germline CDR1 and CDR2 sequences are GTSNPN and SVGIG (reference sequence). The V segment lost 3 bases and the J segment 4 bases; nucleotides outside the gene matches: 6. CDR3 coding DNA: TGTGCCTGGAGCGTGGGACAGGGTGGCACTGAAGCTTTCTTT. Protein: CAWSVGQGGTEAFF.

This sequence joins TRBV19 and TRBJ1-1; D is undetermined. Trimming pared 6 bases from V and 11 bases from J, leaving 19 bases between. The germline CDR1 and CDR2 sequences are LNHDA and SQIVND (reference sequence). The CDR3 spans 13 residues. The DNA for the CDR3 is TGTGCCAGTAGCCCGGGTCCACCCTTGGGCGCTTTCTTT. Its protein is CASSPGPPLGAFF.

This clone has a handful of counts. The chain recombines TRBV6-6 with TRBJ1-5, with TRBD1 identical over 9 bases. J lost 7 bases, V lost 6 bases, and 7 bases had no gene match. The CDR3 runs to 14 residues. Germline V lookup: CDR1 MNHNY, CDR2 SVGAGI (reference sequence). In DNA form, the CDR3 reads TGTGCCAGCAGACGACCGGGACAGGGACAGCCCCAGCATTTT. Protein sequence: CASRRPGQGQPQHF.

The chain employs TRBV6-7 and TRBJ1-5; tentative D call: TRBD1 (6 bases). TRBV6-7 has ORF status, its function being uncertain. The CDR3 loop spans 16 amino acids. V was cut by 4 bases and J by 0 bases, with 13 bases left in between. The CDR3 spells CASSSRDTHSNQPQHF. In DNA, the CDR3 is TGTGCCAGCAGTTCCCGGGACACCCATAGCAATCAGCCCCAGCATTTT.

The chain couples TRBV6-5 to TRBJ1-6; D is possibly TRBD1 (6 bases). The CDR3 is 15 amino acids. The germline V gene has CDR1 MNHEY and CDR2 SVGAGI. The V gene lost 6 bases and the J gene lost 8 bases, with 17 bases spanning the gap. Written as DNA, the CDR3 is TGTGCCAGCAGGCCCGAGGGCAGGGGTGATTCACCCCTCCACTTT. Protein sequence: CASRPEGRGDSPLHF.

The chain has TRBV6-1 and TRBJ2-4; D perhaps matches TRBD1 (7 bases). Germline CDR1 MNHNS, CDR2 SASEGT. This CDR3 comprises 13 residues. Trimming took off 5 bases at V and 4 bases at J, with 9 bases between the two ends. CDR3 sequence: CASSPGGKNIQYF. The DNA of the CDR3 is TGTGCCAGCAGTCCAGGGGGGAAAAACATTCAGTACTTC.